This T cell receptor (beta chain) was identified in a study of blood T cell repertoires in COVID-19. Measured with immunoSEQ multiplex PCR; TCRdb has only the in-frame clones, and not every one. The table shows about 220,000 clones, with 75% to 90% occurring only once. After removal of 5 bases from V and 2 bases from J, the junction contained 6 bases not matched to a gene. The CDR3 has 15 amino acids. The germline gives CDR1 SNHLY, CDR2 FYNNEI. The sample taken for sequencing was PBMCs or T cells enriched from blood (not recorded which). This sequence originates from a woman aged 18-30 years in a cohort exposed to, infected with or recovered from COVID-19 (not recorded which). The V gene is TRBV2, the J gene TRBJ2-1, with 7 positions matching TRBD1. Here the CDR3 reads CASSSDRATYNEQFF. The CDR3 coding sequence is TGTGCCAGCAGTTCCGACAGGGCGACCTACAATGAGCAGTTCTTC. Based on the CDR3 plus reference TRBV2 and TRBJ2-1, the full variable domain is EPEVTQTPSHQVTQMGQEVILRCVPISNHLYFYWYRQILGQKVEFLVSFYNNEISEKSEIFDDQFSVERPDGSNFTLKIRSTKLEDSAMYFCASSSDRATYNEQFFGPGTRLTVL.